This T cell receptor (beta chain) was sequenced during a study of blood T cell repertoires in COVID-19. CDR1 is LNHDA, CDR2 SQIVND, per germline (reference sequence). The CDR3 runs 17 residues. Trimming shortened V by 3 bases and J by 5 bases, and 19 bases separated the two germline ends. In the original processing: Scientists estimated how many nucleated cells there were by amplifying reference gene primers. Libraries were prepared by immunoSEQ multiplex PCR; TCRdb keeps only in-frame clonotypes and omits some of them. The V and J calls and the clone size are those of that table, but D and trimming were determined from the DNA. In the table there are about 36,000 clones, 80% to 90% of which are singletons.

This receptor was identified in a human donor in a cohort sampled during active or convalescent COVID-19. The donor label of this sample is uncertain. The sequenced sample was peripheral blood. The chain recombines TRBV19 with TRBJ1-4; D is perhaps TRBD1 (5 bases). For the CDR3, the DNA is TGTGCCAGTAGTATTTTAAGGGATCAAAGGGGAAATGAAAAACTGTTTTTT. Its protein product is CASSILRDQRGNEKLFF.